One sample yielded the 28 T cell receptor beta chains listed below, sequenced in a study of T cells after posttransplantation cyclophosphamide. Sequencing was performed with immunoSEQ multiplex PCR; in TCRdb, only in-frame clones are kept and a portion is missing. The data contain about 66,000 clones, 93% of them singletons. The sample was PBMCs. The receptors shown here come from a woman aged 25-40 years in good health and a related stem cell transplant donor.

The chain joins TRBV9 to TRBJ1-1; 7 bases match TRBD1. V lost 3 bases, J lost 4 bases, and 0 bases stayed unmatched. Germline V gives CDR1 SGDLS, CDR2 YYNGEE. There are 12 residues in the CDR3. DNA for the CDR3: TGTGCCAGCAGCGCAGGGGGCACTGAAGCTTTCTTT. It translates to CASSAGGTEAFF.

This clone was counted a few times. V usage is TRBV4-1 and J usage is TRBJ1-6; 8 positions agree with TRBD1. CDR3 length: 18 amino acids. The V gene end was trimmed by 0 bases and the J gene end by 10 bases; junction bases not matched to a gene: 14. Germline V CDR1 and CDR2: MGHRA, YSYEKL. DNA of the CDR3: TGCGCCAGCAGCCAAGATTTCTCCGCAGGACAGGGAGAATCACCCCTCCACTTT. Its protein product is CASSQDFSAGQGESPLHF.

This sequence joins TRBV5-1 and TRBJ1-1; D not certain. Trimming shortened V by 4 bases and J by 1 base, and 14 bases separated the two germline ends. The CDR3 consists of 15 residues. Germline CDR1 reads SGHRS; CDR2 reads YFSETQ. The CDR3 reads CASSQVLSGNTEAFF. CDR3 coding DNA: TGCGCCAGCAGCCAAGTCCTAAGCGGGAACACTGAAGCTTTCTTT.

This clone was found once. This chain uses TRBV27 with TRBJ2-7; D might be TRBD1 or TRBD2, each matching 5 bases. V lost 6 bases to trimming and J lost 2 bases, with 11 bases between them. CDR1 MNHEY and CDR2 SMNVEV come from the germline V gene (reference sequence). The CDR3 has 13 amino acids. The CDR3 nucleotides read TGTGCCAGCAGCAGGTTGGGGGCCTACGAGCAGTACTTC. Translation gives CASSRLGAYEQYF.

This clone appeared a single time. The chain has TRBV27 and TRBJ1-5; 7 bases are a match to TRBD1. V lost 6 bases, J lost 10 bases, and 18 bases stayed unmatched. The CDR3 loop spans 16 amino acids. CDR1 is MNHEY, CDR2 SMNVEV, per germline (reference sequence). CDR3: CASRRSLAGQGGPQHF. CDR3 in DNA: TGTGCCAGCAGGAGATCTTTGGCAGGGCAGGGGGGACCCCAGCATTTT.

This rearrangement joins TRBV2 to TRBJ1-2; D might be TRBD1 (6 bases). Germline V CDR1 and CDR2: SNHLY, FYNNEI. V was pared by 1 base and J by 4 bases, with 16 bases between. The CDR3 is 16 residues long. CDR3 residues: CASSEGIQGGGYGYTF. The DNA for the CDR3 is TGTGCCAGCAGTGAAGGAATACAGGGTGGGGGCTATGGCTACACCTTC.

On this clone itself: The junction shows a germline mismatch at one end, possibly a read error. This chain links TRBV25-1 with TRBJ2-7; 8 positions agree with TRBD1. This CDR3 comprises 12 residues. Germline V gene data show CDR1 as MGHDK and CDR2 as SYGVNS. In DNA form, the CDR3 reads TGTGCCAGCAGTGAATGGGTGGACAGGGTACACTTC. Translation gives CASSEWVDRVHF.

This clone was picked up one time. A read error may produce the germline difference seen at one junction end. The chain employs TRBV5-6 and TRBJ1-2; 9 bases fit TRBD1. This CDR3 spans 15 amino acids. In germline, CDR1 is SGHDT, CDR2 YYEEEE. Here the CDR3 DNA reads TGTGCCAGCAGCTTACTAGGACAGGGGAATTATGGCTACGCCTTC. Translation gives CASSLLGQGNYGYAF.

This clone was recorded only once. The chain links TRBV5-4 to TRBJ2-7, with 10 bases identical to TRBD1. V shed 5 bases and J 3 bases; nucleotides not matched to a gene: 5. This CDR3 contains 14 residues. The germline gives CDR1 SGHNT, CDR2 YYREEE (reference sequence). The CDR3 nucleotides read TGTGCCAGCAGTTCCGGGACAGGGGTCTACGAGCAGTACTTC. Encoded protein: CASSSGTGVYEQYF. Complete variable domain (other parts from reference TRBV5-4 and TRBJ2-7): ETGVTQSPTHLIKTRGQQVTLRCSSQSGHNTVSWYQQALGQGPQFIFQYYREEENGRGNFPPRFSGLQFPNYSSELNVNALELDDSALYLCASSSGTGVYEQYFGPGTRLTVT.

V is TRBV4-3 and J is TRBJ1-5, with D uncertain. V was trimmed by 1 base and J by 0 bases, leaving 7 bases between them. Germline CDR1 is LGHNA and CDR2 is YSLEER. The CDR3 is made up of 15 amino acids. As DNA, the CDR3 is TGCGCCAGCAGCCAAGGCCTCGATAGCAATCAGCCCCAGCATTTT. This gives the protein CASSQGLDSNQPQHF.

This chain connects TRBV10-2 to TRBJ2-7; the D is unclear. Trimming left V 6 bases short and J 2 bases short, with 8 bases between. The germline CDR1 and CDR2 sequences are WSHSY and SAAADI. The CDR3 loop spans 12 amino acids. The CDR3 region is CASRSDAYEQYF. The DNA of the CDR3 is TGCGCCAGCAGGTCCGATGCCTACGAGCAGTACTTC.

This clone appeared a single time. This rearrangement joins TRBV4-2 to TRBJ2-5, with D maybe TRBD1 (5 bases). Germline V lookup: CDR1 LGHNA, CDR2 YNFKEQ. The CDR3 sequence is 14 residues long. Trimming took 3 bases from V and 1 from J, leaving 9 bases between them. CDR3 residues: CASSHPGPQETQYF. In DNA form, the CDR3 reads TGTGCCAGCAGCCACCCAGGGCCCCAAGAGACCCAGTACTTC.

CDR3 DNA sequence: TGTGCCAGCAGCCCAGAATGGGTCTCGCGCACAGATACGCAGTATTTT. Its translation: CASSPEWVSRTDTQYF. V gene TRBV7-9 combines with J gene TRBJ2-3; no firm D call. Germline CDR1 SEHNR, CDR2 FQNEAQ (reference sequence). V shed 5 bases and J shed 1 base, with 16 bases lying between them. This CDR3 contains 16 residues.

The V call is TRBV19, the J call TRBJ1-1, with 8 bases lining up with TRBD1. In germline, CDR1 is LNHDA, CDR2 SQIVND (reference sequence). The CDR3 extends over 16 amino acids. The trim removed 5 bases at V and 3 bases at J, leaving 11 bases unmatched. The chain's CDR3 is CASSGRTGLMDTEAFF. CDR3 sequence (DNA): TGTGCCAGTAGTGGCCGGACAGGGTTAATGGACACTGAAGCTTTCTTT.

The chain recombines TRBV15 with TRBJ1-2, with D possibly being TRBD1 (6 bases). Germline V lookup: CDR1 LNHNV, CDR2 YYDKDF (reference sequence). V was pared by 2 bases and J by 5 bases, with 18 bases between. The CDR3 is 16 residues long. The CDR3: CATSRTTGQTSYGYTF. CDR3 DNA sequence: TGTGCCACCAGCAGAACGACAGGCCAAACATCTTATGGCTACACCTTC.

This clone is a singleton in its sample. This chain uses TRBV5-1 with TRBJ2-1, with D perhaps matching TRBD2 (5 bases). This CDR3 has 14 amino acids. Germline V lookup: CDR1 SGHRS, CDR2 YFSETQ. Between the trimmed V and J ends, which lost 1 base and 8 bases, there was a span of 13 bases. CDR3 sequence: CASSLSLNSDEQFF. The DNA of the CDR3 is TGCGCCAGCAGCTTGTCCCTCAATAGCGATGAGCAGTTCTTC.

The rearrangement links TRBV4-1 to TRBJ2-7; the D is unclear. The CDR3 is 13 residues long. V shed 4 bases and J shed 3 bases, with 10 bases lying between them. Germline V gene data show CDR1 as MGHRA and CDR2 as YSYEKL. The CDR3 sequence: CASSPQEHYEQYF. The DNA of the CDR3 is TGCGCCAGCAGCCCCCAAGAACACTACGAGCAGTACTTC.

This chain connects TRBV29-1 to TRBJ2-5; 11 nucleotides match TRBD2. Per germline, CDR1 SQVTM and CDR2 ANQGSEA. CDR3 length: 14 residues. V lost 4 bases and J lost 5; bases outside the gene matches: 6. CDR3 coding DNA: TGCAGCGTTGGACCGGCTAGCGGGGGGGAGACCCAGTACTTC. Translating it yields CSVGPASGGETQYF.

V and J are TRBV6-5 and TRBJ1-4, with no clear D. CDR1 is MNHEY, CDR2 SVGAGI, per germline. This CDR3 spans 15 amino acids. V gave up 0 bases and J gave up 0 bases, with 5 bases separating them. The CDR3 is CASSYSVATNEKLFF. CDR3 DNA sequence: TGTGCCAGCAGTTACTCCGTTGCAACTAATGAAAAACTGTTTTTT.

This chain connects TRBV5-4 to TRBJ2-5, with a tentative D call TRBD1 (6 bases). Germline loops: CDR1 SGHNT, CDR2 YYREEE (reference sequence). The CDR3 has 14 residues. V lost 4 bases, J lost 3 bases, and 13 bases lay in between. CDR3 sequence (DNA): TGTGCCAGCAGCATCTACAGGGAAGAAGAGACCCAGTACTTC. Amino acid sequence: CASSIYREEETQYF.

The genes are TRBV27 and TRBJ2-7, with D perhaps matching TRBD1 (6 bases). Germline CDR1 is MNHEY and CDR2 is SMNVEV (reference sequence). This CDR3 has 16 residues. V gave up 5 bases and J gave up 2 bases, with 19 bases separating them. CDR3 residues: CASSLQQGNSAYEQYF. For the CDR3, the DNA is TGTGCCAGCAGTCTCCAGCAGGGGAATTCAGCCTACGAGCAGTACTTC.

The chain couples TRBV28 to TRBJ1-2; no clear D gene. Germline V gene data show CDR1 as MDHEN and CDR2 as SYDVKM. The length of the CDR3 is 13 residues. V lost 3 bases, J lost 3 bases, and 8 bases lay in between. The CDR3 coding sequence is TGTGCCAGCAGTTTGGGGAGCTACTATGGCTACACCTTC. This codes for CASSLGSYYGYTF.

The gene calls are TRBV4-2 and TRBJ1-5; 9 bases are shared with TRBD1. The CDR3 has 17 amino acids. V shed 1 base and J 3 bases; nucleotides not matched to a gene: 7. Germline V CDR1 and CDR2: LGHNA, YNFKEQ. The CDR3 sequence: CASSQVFDRGYNQPQHF. The CDR3 DNA reads as TGTGCCAGCAGCCAAGTTTTCGACAGGGGGTACAATCAGCCCCAGCATTTT.

This clone is categorized as large. The chain couples TRBV7-9 to TRBJ2-2; 14 positions match TRBD2. The V gene end was trimmed by 4 bases and the J gene end by 1 base; junction bases not matched to a gene: 5. The CDR3 has 18 amino acids. Germline CDR1 reads SEHNR; CDR2 reads FQNEAQ (reference sequence). This CDR3 reads CASSWTSGGTGNTGELFF. The CDR3, as DNA: TGTGCCAGCAGCTGGACTAGCGGGGGGACCGGGAACACCGGGGAGCTGTTTTTT.

The V call is TRBV29-1, the J call TRBJ2-7, with D perhaps being TRBD1 or TRBD2 (5 bases each). CDR3 length: 14 amino acids. Trimming pared 1 base from V and 2 bases from J, leaving 12 bases between. Germline CDR1 is SQVTM and CDR2 is ANQGSEA. CDR3 protein: CSVEVVSGPYEQYF. DNA of the CDR3: TGCAGCGTTGAAGTAGTATCGGGGCCCTACGAGCAGTACTTC.

The chain joins TRBV7-8 to TRBJ1-1; D gene unclear. The CDR3 consists of 11 residues. V lost 5 bases and J lost 8, with 9 bases in between. Germline V lookup: CDR1 SGHVS, CDR2 FQNEAQ. For the CDR3, the DNA is TGTGCCAGCAGCCCGATCGTCGAAGCTTTCTTT. Its translation is CASSPIVEAFF.

This sequence joins TRBV30 and TRBJ2-7; the D call may be TRBD1 or TRBD2 (7 bases each). Per germline, CDR1 GTSNPN and CDR2 SVGIG (reference sequence). This CDR3 has 15 residues. The V and J ends lost 3 bases and 3 bases respectively, with 18 bases between them. The CDR3 sequence: CAWSRGRGHYYEQYF. In DNA, the CDR3 is TGTGCCTGGAGCCGAGGGAGGGGGCATTACTACGAGCAGTACTTC.

The CDR3 reads CASATAATQETQYF. In DNA, the CDR3 is TGTGCCAGCGCCACGGCGGCTACACAAGAGACCCAGTACTTC. The chain combines TRBV7-8 with TRBJ2-5; D remains ambiguous. Germline V lookup: CDR1 SGHVS, CDR2 FQNEAQ. This CDR3 is 14 amino acids long. The V and J ends lost 8 bases and 2 bases respectively, with 15 bases between them.